The source of this T cell receptor (beta chain) is a study of T cells in Graves' hyperthyroidism and ophthalmopathy. General observations from the study: Ophthalmopathy, as predicted by the model, came a median roughly 6.3 months after the prediction. Separation of ophthalmopathy from stable hyperthyroidism was achieved by a 13 V-J model. Among thyroid clonotypes expanded above 0.001, most also appeared in blood.

Patients were excluded because of uncontrolled infection, other autoimmune disease, pregnancy or lactation. The TCR beta CDR3 regions underwent amplification using RNA transcripts as the source. The primer set for the first-round RT-PCR of the TCR CDR3 was HTBI. MiXCR, run by TCRdb on the multiplex PCR reads, gives a single entry per CDR3 protein. The sample contains around 620,000 distinct CDR3 sequences, over 12% of which appear only once. This clonotype was picked up many times. Its antigen remains unidentified. The CDR3 has 15 residues. V dropped 5 bases and J dropped 6 bases, with 16 bases sitting between them. Germline CDR1 and CDR2: MNHEY and SMNVEV (reference sequence).

The sequencing sample was made of blood. This sequence originates from a woman aged 18-29 years with Graves' ophthalmopathy. J is TRBJ2-2 and V is TRBV27; a weak D match, TRBD1 (5 bases). CDR3: CASSTLAGWAGELFF. The CDR3 nucleotides are TGTGCCAGCAGTACGTTAGCAGGGTGGGCCGGGGAGCTGTTTTTT.